This T cell receptor (beta chain) emerged from a study of cytomegalovirus exposure and HLA in healthy donors. The study's findings and limits: DRB1 showed the most TCR associations and HLA-C the fewest in a later analysis, as rates varied by HLA locus. For TCR beta chains, V- and J-gene trimming was later linked to a missense DCLRE1C variant. CMV serostatus stood as the only immune exposure information on hand.

The germline gives CDR1 MNHNS, CDR2 SASEGT. There are 16 residues in the CDR3. V gave up 3 bases and J gave up 2 bases; unmatched junction bases: 8. The table lists this clone with a few counts. Its antigen is currently unknown. Primers included in the PCR were 60 Vbeta and 13 Jbeta primers. Some clones are missing from TCRdb's copy, which holds only in-frame ones; the method was immunoSEQ multiplex PCR. This sample has 65,000 to 95,000 clones; over 70% occur once, and the top ten carry 9.5% to 15%. The chain couples TRBV6-1 to TRBJ2-7; TRBD2 matches 9 bases. Sequences were obtained from PBMCs. This clonotype was sampled from a man between 65 and 85 years old in good health and CMV-seronegative. The CDR3 DNA follows: TGTGCCAGCAGTGATGTCGGACTAGCGCGAACCTACGAGCAGTACTTC. Translated, it gives CASSDVGLARTYEQYF.